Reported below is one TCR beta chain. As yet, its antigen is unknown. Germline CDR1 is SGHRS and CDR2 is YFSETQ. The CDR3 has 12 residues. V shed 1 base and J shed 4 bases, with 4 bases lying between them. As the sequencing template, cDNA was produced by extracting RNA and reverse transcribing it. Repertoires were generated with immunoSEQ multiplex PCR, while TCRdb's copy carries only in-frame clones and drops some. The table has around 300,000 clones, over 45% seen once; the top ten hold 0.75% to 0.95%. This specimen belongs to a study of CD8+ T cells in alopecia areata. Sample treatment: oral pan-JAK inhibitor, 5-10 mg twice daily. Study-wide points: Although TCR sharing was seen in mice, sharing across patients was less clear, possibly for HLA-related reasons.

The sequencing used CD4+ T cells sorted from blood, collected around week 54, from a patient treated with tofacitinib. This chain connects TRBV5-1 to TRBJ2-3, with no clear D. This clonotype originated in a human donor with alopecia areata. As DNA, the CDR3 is TGCGCCAGCAGCTTGCGCCCAGATACGCAGTATTTT. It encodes CASSLRPDTQYF. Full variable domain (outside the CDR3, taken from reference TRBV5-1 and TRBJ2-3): KAGVTQTPRYLIKTRGQQVTLSCSPISGHRSVSWYQQTPGQGLQFLFEYFSETQRNKGNFPGRFSGRQFSNSRSEMNVSTLELGDSALYLCASSLRPDTQYFGPGTRLTVL.